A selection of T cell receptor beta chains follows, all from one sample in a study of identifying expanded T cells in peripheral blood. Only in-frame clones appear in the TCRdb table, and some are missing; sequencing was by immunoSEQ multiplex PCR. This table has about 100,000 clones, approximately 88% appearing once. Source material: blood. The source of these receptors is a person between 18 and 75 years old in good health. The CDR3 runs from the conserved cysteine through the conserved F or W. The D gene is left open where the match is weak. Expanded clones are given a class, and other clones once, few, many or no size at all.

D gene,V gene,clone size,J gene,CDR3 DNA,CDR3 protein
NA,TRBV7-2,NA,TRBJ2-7,TGTGCCAGCAGCTTAGCGTCACTTATCGGCTACGAGCAGTACTTC,CASSLASLIGYEQYF
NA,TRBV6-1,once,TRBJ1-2,TGTGCCAGCAGTATGGCCCAGGGCTACACCTTC,CASSMAQGYTF
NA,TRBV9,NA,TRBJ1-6,TGTGCCAGCAGCGTAGCCCCCGGGTGGGGGGGCCTTAATTCACCCCTCCACTTT,CASSVAPGWGGLNSPLHF
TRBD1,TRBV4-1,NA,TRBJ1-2,TGCGCCAGCAGCCAAATACAGACAGGGGGAGGCCTCTATGGCTACACCTTC,CASSQIQTGGGLYGYTF
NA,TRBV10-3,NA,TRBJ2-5,TGTGCCATCAGTCTGACCTTAGGGAAAGAGACCCAGTACTTC,CAISLTLGKETQYF
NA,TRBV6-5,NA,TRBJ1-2,TGTGCCAGCAGTTACGGGACGCAAGGGGTGAGGGGCTACACCTTC,CASSYGTQGVRGYTF
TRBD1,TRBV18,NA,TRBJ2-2,TGTGCCAGCTCATCCGTACCGGGACAGACACCCACCGGGGAGCTGTTTTTT,CASSSVPGQTPTGELFF
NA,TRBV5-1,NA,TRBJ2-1,TGCGCCAGCAGCCCCGCCCTAACAGGAAAATCCTCCTACAATGAGCAGTTCTTC,CASSPALTGKSSYNEQFF
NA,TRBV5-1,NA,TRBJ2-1,TGCGCCAGCAGCCCCATGGCGGGGTATGGGGGGGAGCAGTTCTTC,CASSPMAGYGGEQFF
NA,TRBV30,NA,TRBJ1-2,TGTGCCTGGACCAGGGCGCTCTATAACTATGGCTACACCTTC,CAWTRALYNYGYTF
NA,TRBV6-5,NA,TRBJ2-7,TGTGCCAGCAGTTTAGCGGCAGGGGAGCAGTACTTC,CASSLAAGEQYF
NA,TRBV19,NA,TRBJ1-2,TGTGCCAGTACCAGGGAAGGCTATGGCTACACCTTC,CASTREGYGYTF
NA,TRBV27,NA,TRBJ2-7,TGTGCCAGCAGTTCCGGGACTGAAGGTGAGGGTTCTGTCTACGAGCAGTACTTC,CASSSGTEGEGSVYEQYF
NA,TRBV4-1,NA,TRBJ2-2,TGCGCCAGCTCCGCGTCGGAGAACACCGGGGAGCTGTTTTTT,CASSASENTGELFF
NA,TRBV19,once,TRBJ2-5,TGTGCCAGTAGTAGAGGACAGCGTGAGACATTGAGTGAGACCCAGTACTTC,CASSRGQRETLSETQYF
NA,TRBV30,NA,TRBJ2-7,TGTGCCTGGAGTGTCGGGGGGCAATCCTACGAGCAGTACTTC,CAWSVGGQSYEQYF
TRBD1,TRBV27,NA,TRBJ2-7,TGTGCCAGCAGTGCCCGACAGGGCTACGAGCAGTACTTC,CASSARQGYEQYF
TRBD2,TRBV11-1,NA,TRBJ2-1,TGTGCCAGCAGCTTAGTGAGCGGGGGCTTATCCTACAATGAGCAGTTCTTC,CASSLVSGGLSYNEQFF
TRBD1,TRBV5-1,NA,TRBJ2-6,TGCGCCAGCAGCACGACAGGGGGCATCACTGGGGCCAACGTCCTGACTTTC,CASSTTGGITGANVLTF
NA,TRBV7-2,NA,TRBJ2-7,TGTGCCAGCACCATTTACGGAGGGCAGGGCGAGCAGTACTTC,CASTIYGGQGEQYF
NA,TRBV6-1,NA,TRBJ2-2,TGTGCCAGCAGTGAACGGTGGCCTTCGAACACCGGGGAGCTGTTTTTT,CASSERWPSNTGELFF
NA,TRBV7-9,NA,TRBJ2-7,TGTGCCAGCAGCTTAAAAGGGCCGTCACCCGGGGAGCAGTACTTC,CASSLKGPSPGEQYF
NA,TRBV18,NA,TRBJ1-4,TGTGCCAGCTCAGACGGTACGGTTGGGTGGATAGCAACTAATGAAAAACTGTTTTTT,CASSDGTVGWIATNEKLFF
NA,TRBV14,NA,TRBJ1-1,TGTGCCAGCAGACTAGGCACTGAAGCTTTCTTT,CASRLGTEAFF
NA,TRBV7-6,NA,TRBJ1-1,TGTGCCAGCAGCCCGTCCACGTTGGTCGGGGAGAGGGCTTTCTTT,CASSPSTLVGERAFF
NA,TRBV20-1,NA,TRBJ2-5,TGCAGTGCTGGGACGGGGGAGACCCAGTACTTC,CSAGTGETQYF
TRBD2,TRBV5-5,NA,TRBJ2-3,TGTGCCAGCAGCTTTGGGACTAGCGGGAACACAGATACGCAGTATTTT,CASSFGTSGNTDTQYF
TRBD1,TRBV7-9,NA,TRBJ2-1,TGTGCCAGCAGCTTGAAACGCGGAACAGGGGTGATGAATGAGCAGTTCTTC,CASSLKRGTGVMNEQFF
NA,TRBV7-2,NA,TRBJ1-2,TGTGCCAGCAGTACCTATATCAACTATGGCTACACCTTC,CASSTYINYGYTF
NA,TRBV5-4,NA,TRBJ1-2,TGTGCCAGCAGCCAAGATAATGGAGGCTATGGCTACACCTTC,CASSQDNGGYGYTF
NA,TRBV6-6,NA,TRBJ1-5,TGTGCCAGCAGTTACTCCCCGGACAGCCCTCAGCCCCAGCATTTT,CASSYSPDSPQPQHF
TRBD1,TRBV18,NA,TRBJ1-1,TGTGCCAGCCGTCAGGTCGGGACAGGGTGGGCTGAAGCTTTCTTT,CASRQVGTGWAEAFF
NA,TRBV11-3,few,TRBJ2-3,TGTGCCAGCAGCTTAGGGGTAGATACGCAGTATTTT,CASSLGVDTQYF
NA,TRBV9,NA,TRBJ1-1,TGTGCCAGCAGCGCGCATGCCAACACTGAAGCTTTCTTT,CASSAHANTEAFF
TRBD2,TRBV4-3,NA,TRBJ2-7,TGCGCCAGCAGCTATAGCGGGAGGAGCTCCTACGAGCAGTACTTC,CASSYSGRSSYEQYF
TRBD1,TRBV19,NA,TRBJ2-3,TGTGCCAGTAGTTCCCGAGGGGGGCAGGGGGCGCAGGATACGCAGTATTTT,CASSSRGGQGAQDTQYF
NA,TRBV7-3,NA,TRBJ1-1,TGTGCCAGCAGTCCAGGGAGTAACACTGAAGCTTTCTTT,CASSPGSNTEAFF
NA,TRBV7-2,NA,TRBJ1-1,TGTGCCAGCAGCTTACCAGGGAGGGCGGAAGCTTTCTTT,CASSLPGRAEAFF
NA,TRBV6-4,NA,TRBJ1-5,TGTGCCAGCTACGGGGGAGATAGCAATCAGCCCCAGCATTTT,CASYGGDSNQPQHF
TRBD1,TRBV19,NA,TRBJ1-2,TGTGCCAGTAGTATGGGACAGGGAGGCGGCTACACCTTC,CASSMGQGGGYTF
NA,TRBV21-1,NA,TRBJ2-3,TGTGCCAGCAGCAAAGGGGTCGGGTTGATGTGGCACACAGATACGCAGTATTTT,CASSKGVGLMWHTDTQYF
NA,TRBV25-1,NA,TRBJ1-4,TGTGCCAGCAGTGAATATAAGGGGGGGAGTGAAAAACTGTTTTTT,CASSEYKGGSEKLFF
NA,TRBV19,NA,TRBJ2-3,TGTGCCAGTAGTTCGGGACCCCCCACAGATACGCAGTATTTT,CASSSGPPTDTQYF
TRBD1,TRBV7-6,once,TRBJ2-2,TGTGCCAGCAGCCGACGGGACAGTCTTACCGGGGAGCTGTTTTTT,CASSRRDSLTGELFF
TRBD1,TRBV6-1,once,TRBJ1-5,TGTGCCAGCAGTGTAACAGGGGGCGGCCAGCCCCAGCATTTT,CASSVTGGGQPQHF
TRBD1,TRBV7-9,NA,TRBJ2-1,TGTGCCAGCAGCCCATGGACAGGCGACGAATACAATGAGCAGTTCTTC,CASSPWTGDEYNEQFF
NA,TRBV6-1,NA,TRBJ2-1,TGTGCCAGCAGTGCCGGCGGCCTCCAGGGTCGTGAGCAGTTCTTC,CASSAGGLQGREQFF
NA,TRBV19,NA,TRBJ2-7,TGTGCCAGTAGTATAGGCAGGGGAGGATACGAGCAGTACTTC,CASSIGRGGYEQYF
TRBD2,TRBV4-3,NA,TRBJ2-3,TGCGCCAGCAGCCCAGGACTAGCGGGACACAGCACAGATACGCAGTATTTT,CASSPGLAGHSTDTQYF
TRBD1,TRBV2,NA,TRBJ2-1,TGTGCCAGCAAGGGGGACAGGGTTCTGGGTGAGCAGTTCTTC,CASKGDRVLGEQFF